This T cell receptor beta chain was recorded in a study of cytotoxic CD8 clonotypes in ibrutinib-treated CLL. Overall study: The patient breakdown showed roughly ten relapsed/refractory and approximately 15 treatment-naive cases, with some 18 IGHV unmutated. Partial response was seen in around 24 patients and complete response in 2; after median around 5.5 years, approximately 15 stayed remitted, about 12 progressed. Response samples were obtained once patients had received a median 12 months of treatment, range 6 to 36.

TCRdb's table, derived via immunoSEQ multiplex PCR, lists solely in-frame clones and lacks some. In the table there are 250,000 to 350,000 clones, roughly 76% of which are singletons. Library input was about 1.8 micrograms of DNA from cryopreserved PBMCs. V lost 5 bases to trimming and J lost 3 bases, with 12 bases between them. This CDR3 is built from 14 residues. Germline values: CDR1 SGHVS, CDR2 FQNEAQ. Sequencing was performed on PBMCs, taken at disease progression, from a patient treated with ibrutinib. The chain recombines TRBV7-8 with TRBJ2-3; D gene ambiguous. The source of this sequence is a human donor with chronic lymphocytic leukemia. This CDR3 is CASSRPGQTDTQYF. The DNA of the CDR3 is TGTGCCAGCAGCCGGCCTGGGCAAACAGATACGCAGTATTTT.